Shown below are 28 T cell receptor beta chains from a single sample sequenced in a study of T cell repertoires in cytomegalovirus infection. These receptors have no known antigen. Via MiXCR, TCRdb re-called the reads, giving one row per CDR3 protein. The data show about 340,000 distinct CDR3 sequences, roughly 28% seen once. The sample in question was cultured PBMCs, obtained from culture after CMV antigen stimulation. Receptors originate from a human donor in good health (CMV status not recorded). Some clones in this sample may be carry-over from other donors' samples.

The CDR3 nucleotides read TGTGCCAGCAGTGAATGGACAGGTAGTCGTCAGCCCCAGCATTTT. Translation: CASSEWTGSRQPQHF. V is TRBV6-1 and J is TRBJ1-5; TRBD1 agrees at 7 bases. V shed 2 bases and J 6 bases; nucleotides not matched to a gene: 7. CDR1 is MNHNS, CDR2 SASEGT, per germline. The CDR3 extends over 15 amino acids.

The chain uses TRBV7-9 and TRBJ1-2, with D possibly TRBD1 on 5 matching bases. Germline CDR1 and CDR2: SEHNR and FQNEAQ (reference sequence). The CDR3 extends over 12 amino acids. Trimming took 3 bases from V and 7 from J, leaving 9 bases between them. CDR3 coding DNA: TGTGCCAGCAGCTTGGGGACGAGTGGCTACACCTTC. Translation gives CASSLGTSGYTF.

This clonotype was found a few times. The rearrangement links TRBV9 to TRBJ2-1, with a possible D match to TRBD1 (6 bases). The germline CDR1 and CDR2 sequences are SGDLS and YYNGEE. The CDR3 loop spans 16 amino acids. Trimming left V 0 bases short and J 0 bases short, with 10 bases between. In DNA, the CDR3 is TGTGCCAGCAGCGTAGAAGGGGGTCACTCCTACAATGAGCAGTTCTTC. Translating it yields CASSVEGGHSYNEQFF. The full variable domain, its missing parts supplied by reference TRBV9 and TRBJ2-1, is DSGVTQTPKHLITATGQRVTLRCSPRSGDLSVYWYQQSLDQGLQFLIQYYNGEERAKGNILERFSAQQFPDLHSELNLSSLELGDSALYFCASSVEGGHSYNEQFFGPGTRLTVL.

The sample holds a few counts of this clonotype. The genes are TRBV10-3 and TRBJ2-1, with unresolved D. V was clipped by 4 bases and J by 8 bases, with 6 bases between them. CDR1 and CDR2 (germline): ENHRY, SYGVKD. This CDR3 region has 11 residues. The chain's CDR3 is CAISGADEQFF. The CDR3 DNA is TGTGCCATCAGTGGCGCCGATGAGCAGTTCTTC.

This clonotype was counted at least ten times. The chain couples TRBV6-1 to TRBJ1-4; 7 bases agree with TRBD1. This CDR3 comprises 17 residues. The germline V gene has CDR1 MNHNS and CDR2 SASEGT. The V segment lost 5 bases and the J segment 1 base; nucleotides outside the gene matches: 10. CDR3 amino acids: CASSSDRTTRTNEKLFF. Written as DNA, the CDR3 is TGTGCCAGCAGTTCGGACAGGACTACTCGAACTAATGAAAAACTGTTTTTT.

The CDR3 loop is CASGPLDSSYGNTIYF. The CDR3 nucleotides read TGTGCCAGTGGGCCGTTGGACAGCAGTTATGGAAACACCATATATTTT. The rearrangement links TRBV19 to TRBJ1-3; D might be TRBD1 (6 bases). The germline V gene encodes CDR1 LNHDA and CDR2 SQIVND (reference sequence). This CDR3 spans 16 amino acids. The V end lost 8 bases, the J end lost 3 bases, and 20 bases lay between the germline ends.

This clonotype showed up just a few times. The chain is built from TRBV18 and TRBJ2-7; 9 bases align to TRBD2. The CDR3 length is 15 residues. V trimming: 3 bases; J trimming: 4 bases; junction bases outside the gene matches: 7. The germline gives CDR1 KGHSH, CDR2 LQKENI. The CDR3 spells CASSPPLAGAYEQYF. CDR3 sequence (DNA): TGTGCCAGCTCACCCCCGTTAGCGGGAGCTTACGAGCAGTACTTC.

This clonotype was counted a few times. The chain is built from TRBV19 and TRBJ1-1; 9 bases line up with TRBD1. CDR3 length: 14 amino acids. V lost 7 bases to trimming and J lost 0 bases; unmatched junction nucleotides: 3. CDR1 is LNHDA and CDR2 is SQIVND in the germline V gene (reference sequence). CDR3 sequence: CASKDRGMNTEAFF. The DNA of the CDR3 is TGTGCCAGTAAAGACAGGGGGATGAACACTGAAGCTTTCTTT.

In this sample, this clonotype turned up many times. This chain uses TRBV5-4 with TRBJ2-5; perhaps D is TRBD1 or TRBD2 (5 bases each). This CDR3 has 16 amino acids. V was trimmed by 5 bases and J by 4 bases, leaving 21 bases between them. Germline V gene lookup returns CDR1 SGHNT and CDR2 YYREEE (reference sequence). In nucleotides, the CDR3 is TGTGCCAGCAGTCGGGGCCCCCGGGAATCATCAGAGACCCAGTACTTC. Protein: CASSRGPRESSETQYF.

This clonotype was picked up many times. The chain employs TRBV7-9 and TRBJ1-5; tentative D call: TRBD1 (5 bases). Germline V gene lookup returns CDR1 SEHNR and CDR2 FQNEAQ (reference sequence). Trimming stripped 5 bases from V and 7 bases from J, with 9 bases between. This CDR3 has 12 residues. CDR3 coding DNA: TGTGCCAGCAGCAAGACAGAGCAGCCCCAGCATTTT. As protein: CASSKTEQPQHF. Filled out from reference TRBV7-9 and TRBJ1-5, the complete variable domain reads DTGVSQNPRHKITKRGQNVTFRCDPISEHNRLYWYRQTLGQGPEFLTYFQNEAQLEKSRLLSDRFSAERPKGSFSTLEIQRTEQGDSAMYLCASSKTEQPQHFGDGTRLSIL.

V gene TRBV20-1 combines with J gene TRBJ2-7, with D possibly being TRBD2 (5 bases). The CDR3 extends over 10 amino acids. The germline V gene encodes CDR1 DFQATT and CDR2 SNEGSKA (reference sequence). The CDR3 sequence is CGIPGSEQYF. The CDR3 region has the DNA TGCGGTATCCCGGGGAGCGAGCAGTACTTC.

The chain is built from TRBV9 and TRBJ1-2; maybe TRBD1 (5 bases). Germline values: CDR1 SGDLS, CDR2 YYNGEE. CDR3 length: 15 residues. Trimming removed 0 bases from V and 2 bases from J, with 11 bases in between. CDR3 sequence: CASSVAQTENYGYTF. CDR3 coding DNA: TGTGCCAGCAGCGTAGCCCAGACAGAGAACTATGGCTACACCTTC.

DNA of the CDR3: TGCGCCAGCAGCCACGGAAGTACAGGGACCTACGAGCAGTACTTC. Residues: CASSHGSTGTYEQYF. This chain connects TRBV4-3 to TRBJ2-7; D possibly corresponds to TRBD1 (6 bases). The CDR3 covers 15 residues. Germline CDR1 LGHNA, CDR2 YSLEER. The V end was cut by 3 bases, the J end by 2 bases, with 14 bases between.

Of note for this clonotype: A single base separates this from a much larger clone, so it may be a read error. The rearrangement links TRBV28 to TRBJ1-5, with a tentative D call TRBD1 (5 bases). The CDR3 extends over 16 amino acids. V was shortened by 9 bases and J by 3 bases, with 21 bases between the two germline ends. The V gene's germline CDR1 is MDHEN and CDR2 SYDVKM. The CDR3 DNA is TGTGCCAGTCTTCCCGGGGAGGGGCCGGACAATCAGCCCCAGCATTTT. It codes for CASLPGEGPDNQPQHF.

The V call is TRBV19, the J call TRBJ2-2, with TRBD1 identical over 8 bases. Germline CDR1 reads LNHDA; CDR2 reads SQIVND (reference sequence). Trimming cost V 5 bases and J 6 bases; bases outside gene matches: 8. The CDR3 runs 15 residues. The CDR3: CASSDRTGIAGELFF. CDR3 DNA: TGTGCCAGTAGTGATCGGACAGGGATCGCCGGGGAGCTGTTTTTT.

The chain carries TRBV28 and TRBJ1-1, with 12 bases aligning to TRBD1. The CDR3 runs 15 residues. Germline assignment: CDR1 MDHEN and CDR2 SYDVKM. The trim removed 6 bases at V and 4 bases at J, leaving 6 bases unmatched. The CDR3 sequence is CASSPRGQGATEAFF. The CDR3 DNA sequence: TGTGCCAGCAGCCCTAGGGGACAGGGGGCCACTGAAGCTTTCTTT.

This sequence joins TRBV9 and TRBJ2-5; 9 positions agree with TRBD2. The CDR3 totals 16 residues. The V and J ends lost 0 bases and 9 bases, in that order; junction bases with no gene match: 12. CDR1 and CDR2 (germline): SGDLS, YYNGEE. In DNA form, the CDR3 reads TGTGCCAGCAGCGTAGAAGGCGGGAGGGCCCCGGTCGCCCAGTACTTC. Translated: CASSVEGGRAPVAQYF.

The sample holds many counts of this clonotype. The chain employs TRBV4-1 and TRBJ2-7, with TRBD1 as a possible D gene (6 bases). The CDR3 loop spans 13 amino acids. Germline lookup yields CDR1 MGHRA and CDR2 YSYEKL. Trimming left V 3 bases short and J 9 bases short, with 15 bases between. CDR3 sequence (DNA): TGCGCCAGCAGCCACCCCAGGGGTGCCGGGCAGTACTTC. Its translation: CASSHPRGAGQYF.

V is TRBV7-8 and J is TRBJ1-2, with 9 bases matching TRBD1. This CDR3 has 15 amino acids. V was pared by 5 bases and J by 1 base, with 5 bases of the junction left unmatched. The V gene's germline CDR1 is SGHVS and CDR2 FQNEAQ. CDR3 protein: CASSTGQGLNYGYTF. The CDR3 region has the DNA TGTGCCAGCAGCACGGGACAGGGACTTAACTATGGCTACACCTTC.

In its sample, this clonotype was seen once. CDR3 region: CSAKRPGTGGVIRNQPQHF. The CDR3 DNA reads TGCAGTGCCAAAAGACCCGGGACAGGGGGCGTAATACGCAATCAGCCCCAGCATTTT. The V gene is TRBV20-1, the J gene TRBJ1-5, with 12 bases fitting TRBD1. The junction had 17 bases not matched to a gene; V was cut back by 6 bases and J by 2 bases. Per the germline V gene, CDR1 is DFQATT and CDR2 is SNEGSKA (reference sequence). The length of the CDR3 is 19 residues.

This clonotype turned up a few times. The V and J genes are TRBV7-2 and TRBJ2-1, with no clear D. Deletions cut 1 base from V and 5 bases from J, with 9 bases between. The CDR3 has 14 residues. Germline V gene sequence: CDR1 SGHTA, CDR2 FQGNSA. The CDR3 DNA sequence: TGTGCCAGCAGCTTAGGTTCCACGAACAATGAGCAGTTCTTC. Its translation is CASSLGSTNNEQFF. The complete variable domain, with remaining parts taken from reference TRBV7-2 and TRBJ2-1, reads GAGVSQSPSNKVTEKGKDVELRCDPISGHTALYWYRQSLGQGLEFLIYFQGNSAPDKSGLPSDRFSAERTGGSVSTLTIQRTQQEDSAVYLCASSLGSTNNEQFFGPGTRLTVL.

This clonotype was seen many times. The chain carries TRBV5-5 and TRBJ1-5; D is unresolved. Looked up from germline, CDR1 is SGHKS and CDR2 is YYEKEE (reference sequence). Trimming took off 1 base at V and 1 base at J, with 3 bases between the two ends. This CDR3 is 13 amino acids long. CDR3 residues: CASSLQSNQPQHF. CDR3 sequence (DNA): TGTGCCAGCAGCTTGCAGAGCAATCAGCCCCAGCATTTT.

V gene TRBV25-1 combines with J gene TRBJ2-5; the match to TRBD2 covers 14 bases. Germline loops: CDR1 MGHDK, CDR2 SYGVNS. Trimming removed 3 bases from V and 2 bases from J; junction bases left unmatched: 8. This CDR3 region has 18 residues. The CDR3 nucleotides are TGTGCCAGCAGTGATTCCGGGACTAGCGGGAGTTGGCAAGAGACCCAGTACTTC. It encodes CASSDSGTSGSWQETQYF.

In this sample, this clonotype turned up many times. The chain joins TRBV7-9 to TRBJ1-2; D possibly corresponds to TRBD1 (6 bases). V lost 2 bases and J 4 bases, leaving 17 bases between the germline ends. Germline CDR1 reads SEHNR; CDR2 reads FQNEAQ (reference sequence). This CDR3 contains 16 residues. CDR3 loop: CASSLSETGLIYGYTF. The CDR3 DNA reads TGTGCCAGCAGCTTATCGGAGACAGGACTCATCTATGGCTACACCTTC.

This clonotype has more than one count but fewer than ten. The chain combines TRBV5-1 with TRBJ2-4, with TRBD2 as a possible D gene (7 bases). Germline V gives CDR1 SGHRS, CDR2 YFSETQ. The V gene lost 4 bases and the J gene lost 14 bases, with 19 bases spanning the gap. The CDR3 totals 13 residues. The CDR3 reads CASSEGETSRKYF. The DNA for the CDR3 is TGCGCCAGCAGCGAGGGGGAGACTAGCAGGAAGTACTTC.

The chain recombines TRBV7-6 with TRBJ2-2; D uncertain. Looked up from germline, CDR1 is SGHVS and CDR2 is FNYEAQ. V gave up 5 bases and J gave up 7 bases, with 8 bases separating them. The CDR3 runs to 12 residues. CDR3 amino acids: CASSAFLGELFF. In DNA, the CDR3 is TGTGCCAGCAGCGCATTTCTCGGGGAGCTGTTTTTT. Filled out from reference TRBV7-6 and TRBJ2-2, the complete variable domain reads GAGVSQSPRYKVTKRGQDVALRCDPISGHVSLYWYRQALGQGPEFLTYFNYEAQQDKSGLPNDRFSAERPEGSISTLTIQRTEQRDSAMYRCASSAFLGELFFGEGSRLTVL.

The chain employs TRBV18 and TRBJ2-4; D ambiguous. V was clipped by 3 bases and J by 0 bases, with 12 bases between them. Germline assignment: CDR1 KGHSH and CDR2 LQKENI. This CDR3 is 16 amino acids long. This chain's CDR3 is CASSPLPTAAKNIQYF. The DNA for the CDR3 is TGTGCCAGCTCACCCCTCCCTACGGCAGCCAAAAACATTCAGTACTTC.

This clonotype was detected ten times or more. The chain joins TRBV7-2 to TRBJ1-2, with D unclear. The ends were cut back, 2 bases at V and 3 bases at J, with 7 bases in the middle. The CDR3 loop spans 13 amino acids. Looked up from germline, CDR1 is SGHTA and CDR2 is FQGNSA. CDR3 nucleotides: TGTGCCAGCAGCTTATCTGGGGACTATGGCTACACCTTC. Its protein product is CASSLSGDYGYTF.